This T cell receptor (beta chain) is from a study of blood T cell repertoires in COVID-19. This table comes from immunoSEQ multiplex PCR, and its TCRdb copy is limited to in-frame clones, with some not included. The repertoire consists of under 35,000 clones, with over 70% occurring once and the leading ten covering roughly 31%. The CDR3 has 16 residues. The germline V gene has CDR1 PRHDT and CDR2 FYEKMQ (reference sequence). Trimming took 3 bases from V and 5 from J; bases not matched to a gene: 13. This sequence originates from an elderly man with acute or convalescent COVID-19. The V gene is TRBV13, the J gene TRBJ2-7, with 7 bases aligning to TRBD2. The sequenced sample was peripheral blood. The CDR3 coding sequence is TGTGCCAGCAGCTTCAGTGGCGGGAGTGCCTCTAACGAGCAGTACTTC. This translates into CASSFSGGSASNEQYF.